The sequence of this TCR beta chain was determined in a study of Ad26.COV2.S vaccination and SARS-CoV-2 variants. Across the study: Ad26.COV2.S given intramuscularly, once or twice 56 days apart. The study, taken as a whole, reports: Total T cell responses were possibly underestimated by TCR breadth and depth analyses.

Treatment indicated: roughly 19 received Ad26.COV2.S at low or high dose, single or two shots; 5 received placebo; per-sample allocation not given. Day 63 following the first vaccine or placebo injection was when the samples were taken. Measured with immunoSEQ multiplex PCR; TCRdb has only the in-frame clones, and not every one. The data contain roughly 350,000 clones, around 89% of them singletons. About this clone: The antigen is not known.

Germline V gene sequence: CDR1 MNHNY, CDR2 SVGAGI (reference sequence). This CDR3 comprises 15 residues. The V gene end was trimmed by 6 bases and the J gene end by 10 bases; junction bases not matched to a gene: 12. The chain joins TRBV6-6 to TRBJ2-1, with TRBD1 matching over 10 bases. The specimen was peripheral blood, collected in a trial of Ad26.COV2.S vaccine versus placebo. The TCR comes from a person aged 18-65 years who received the Ad26.COV2.S COVID-19 vaccine or a placebo. The CDR3 region is CASRNPRDRGKEQFF. The CDR3 coding sequence is TGTGCCAGCAGAAACCCCCGGGACAGGGGCAAGGAGCAGTTCTTC.